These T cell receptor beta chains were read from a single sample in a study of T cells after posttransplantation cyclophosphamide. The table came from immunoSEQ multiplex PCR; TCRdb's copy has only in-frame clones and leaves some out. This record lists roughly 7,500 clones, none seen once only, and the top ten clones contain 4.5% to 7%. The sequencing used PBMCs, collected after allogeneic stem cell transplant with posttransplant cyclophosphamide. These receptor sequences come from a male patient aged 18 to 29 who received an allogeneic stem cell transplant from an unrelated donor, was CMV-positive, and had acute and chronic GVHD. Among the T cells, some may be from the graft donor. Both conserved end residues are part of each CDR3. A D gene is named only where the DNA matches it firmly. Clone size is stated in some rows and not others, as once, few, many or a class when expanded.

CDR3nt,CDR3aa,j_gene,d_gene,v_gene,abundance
TGTGCCAGTAGTATTTCGGACTATGGCTACACCTTC,CASSISDYGYTF,TRBJ1-2,.,TRBV19,many
TGTGCCAGCAGCTTAGTTTGGAGAGATGAAGCTTTCTTT,CASSLVWRDEAFF,TRBJ1-1,.,TRBV7-2,many
TGTGCCAGCAGCACCGAGGACAGGGTCTACGGAAACACCATATATTTT,CASSTEDRVYGNTIYF,TRBJ1-3,TRBD1,TRBV13,few
TGTGCCAGTAGTATGTTAGGCGGGGGCTCCTACAATGAGCAGTTCTTC,CASSMLGGGSYNEQFF,TRBJ2-1,TRBD2,TRBV19,many
TGTGCCAGCAGTCCGTCCCCGGGGAATGAGCAGTTCTTC,CASSPSPGNEQFF,TRBJ2-1,.,TRBV28,medium-sized
TGTGCCAGCACCGTCTGGACAGGGGAGGGTCAGCCCCAGCATTTT,CASTVWTGEGQPQHF,TRBJ1-5,TRBD1,TRBV6-5,.
TGTGCCAGTAGGGACAGGGCTACTGAGACCCAGTACTTC,CASRDRATETQYF,TRBJ2-5,TRBD1,TRBV19,many
TGCGCCAGCAGCCAAGTCAGCAGGGAAGGCTACACCTTC,CASSQVSREGYTF,TRBJ1-2,.,TRBV4-1,many
TGTGCCACCAGCAGAGAAACAGGGGGCGACAACACCATATATTTT,CATSRETGGDNTIYF,TRBJ1-3,TRBD1,TRBV15,many
TGTGCCAGCAGCCTCGGACAGGCGAGCTCTGGAAACACCATATATTTT,CASSLGQASSGNTIYF,TRBJ1-3,TRBD1,TRBV11-3,many
TGTGCCAGCAGATTACAGGGAGGGTATGAGGCTTTCTTT,CASRLQGGYEAFF,TRBJ1-1,.,TRBV28,many